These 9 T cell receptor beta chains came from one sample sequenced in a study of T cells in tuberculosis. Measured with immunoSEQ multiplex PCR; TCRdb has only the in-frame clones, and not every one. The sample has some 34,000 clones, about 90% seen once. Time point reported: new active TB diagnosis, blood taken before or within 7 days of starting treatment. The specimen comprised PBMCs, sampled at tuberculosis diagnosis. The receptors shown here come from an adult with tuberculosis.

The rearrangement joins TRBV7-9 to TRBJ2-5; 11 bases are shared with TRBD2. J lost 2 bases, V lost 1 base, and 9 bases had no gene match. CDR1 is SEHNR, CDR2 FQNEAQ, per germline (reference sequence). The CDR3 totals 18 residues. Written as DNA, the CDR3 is TGTGCCAGCAGCTTAGATCCGACTAGCGGGATCTTGCAAGAGACCCAGTACTTC. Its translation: CASSLDPTSGILQETQYF.

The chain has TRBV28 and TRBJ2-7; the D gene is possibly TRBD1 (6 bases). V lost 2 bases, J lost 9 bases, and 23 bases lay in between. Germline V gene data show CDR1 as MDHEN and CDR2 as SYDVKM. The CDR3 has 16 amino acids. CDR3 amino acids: CASSLHRVGASDGQYF. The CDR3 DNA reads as TGTGCCAGCAGTTTACACAGGGTGGGAGCCTCAGACGGGCAGTACTTC. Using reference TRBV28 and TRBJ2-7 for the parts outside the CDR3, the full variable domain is DVKVTQSSRYLVKRTGEKVFLECVQDMDHENMFWYRQDPGLGLRLIYFSYDVKMKEKGDIPEGYSVSREKKERFSLILESASTNQTSMYLCASSLHRVGASDGQYFGPGTRLTVT.

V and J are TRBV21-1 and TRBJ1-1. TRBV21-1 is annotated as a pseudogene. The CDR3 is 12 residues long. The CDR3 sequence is CASSIGCPEAFF. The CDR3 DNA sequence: TGTGCCAGCAGCATCGGGTGTCCTGAAGCTTTCTTT.

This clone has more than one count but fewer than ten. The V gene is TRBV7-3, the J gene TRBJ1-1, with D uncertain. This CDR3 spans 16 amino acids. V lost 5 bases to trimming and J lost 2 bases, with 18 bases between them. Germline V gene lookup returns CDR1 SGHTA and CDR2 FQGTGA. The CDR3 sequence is CASSPYRNTPNTEAFF. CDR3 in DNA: TGTGCCAGCAGCCCGTACAGAAACACCCCCAACACTGAAGCTTTCTTT. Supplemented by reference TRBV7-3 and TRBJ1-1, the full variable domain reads GAGVSQTPSNKVTEKGKYVELRCDPISGHTALYWYRQSLGQGPEFLIYFQGTGAADDSGLPNDRFFAVRPEGSVSTLKIQRTERGDSAVYLCASSPYRNTPNTEAFFGQGTRLTVV.

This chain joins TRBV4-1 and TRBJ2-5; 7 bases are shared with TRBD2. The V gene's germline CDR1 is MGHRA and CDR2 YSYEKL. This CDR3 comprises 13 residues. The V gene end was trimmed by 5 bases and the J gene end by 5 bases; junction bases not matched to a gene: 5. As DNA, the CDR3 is TGCGCCAGCAGCTGGGAGGGGCAGGAGACCCAGTACTTC. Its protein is CASSWEGQETQYF.

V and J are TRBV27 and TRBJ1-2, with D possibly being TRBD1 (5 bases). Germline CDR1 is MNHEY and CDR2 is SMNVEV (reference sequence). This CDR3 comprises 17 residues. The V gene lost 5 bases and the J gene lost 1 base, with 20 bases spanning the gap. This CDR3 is CASSPAETAFFNYGYTF. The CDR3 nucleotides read TGTGCCAGCAGTCCGGCCGAGACAGCTTTTTTTAACTATGGCTACACCTTC.

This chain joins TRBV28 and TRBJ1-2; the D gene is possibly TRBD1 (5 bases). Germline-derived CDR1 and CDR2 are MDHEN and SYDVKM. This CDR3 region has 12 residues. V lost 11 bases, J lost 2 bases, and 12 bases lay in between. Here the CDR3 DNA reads TGTGCCGCGGGGACTATCAACTATGGCTACACCTTC. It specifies CAAGTINYGYTF.

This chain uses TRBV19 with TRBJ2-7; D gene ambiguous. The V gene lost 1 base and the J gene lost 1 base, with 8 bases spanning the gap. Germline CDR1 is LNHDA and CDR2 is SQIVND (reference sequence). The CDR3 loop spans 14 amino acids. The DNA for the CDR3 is TGTGCCAGTAGTATAGGCGTACAGTCCTACGAGCAGTACTTC. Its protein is CASSIGVQSYEQYF.

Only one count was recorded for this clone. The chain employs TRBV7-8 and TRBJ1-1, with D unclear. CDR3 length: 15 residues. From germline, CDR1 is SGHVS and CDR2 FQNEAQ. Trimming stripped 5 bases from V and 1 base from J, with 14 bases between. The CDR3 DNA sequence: TGTGCCAGCAGCCGTTATCAACACCCGAACACTGAAGCTTTCTTT. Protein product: CASSRYQHPNTEAFF.